Presented here are 32 T cell receptor beta chains from one specimen sequenced in a study of blood T cell repertoires in COVID-19. Profiling relied on immunoSEQ multiplex PCR, and the TCRdb table lists in-frame clones only, not all of them. This sample has 110,000 or so clones, with approximately 79% found just once. Material for sequencing was peripheral blood. These receptor sequences come from a man aged 45-60 years with acute or convalescent COVID-19.

V is TRBV27 and J is TRBJ2-7; perhaps TRBD2 as D (5 bases). In germline, CDR1 is MNHEY, CDR2 SMNVEV (reference sequence). The V gene lost 2 bases and the J gene lost 2 bases, with 10 bases spanning the gap. The length of the CDR3 is 14 residues. The CDR3 DNA sequence: TGTGCCAGCAGTTTAGGAGCGGTCCCCTACGAGCAGTACTTC. This gives the protein CASSLGAVPYEQYF.

This chain links TRBV12-3 or TRBV12-4 with TRBJ1-2, with D possibly being TRBD1 (5 bases). This CDR3 spans 13 amino acids. V was cut by 5 bases and J by 5 bases, with 12 bases left in between. As DNA, the CDR3 is TGTGCCAGCAGTCTCGGCCCAGGGTATGGCTACACCTTC. It codes for CASSLGPGYGYTF.

This clone has only a few counts. This chain links TRBV27 with TRBJ1-5, with D perhaps TRBD1 (6 bases). From germline, CDR1 is MNHEY and CDR2 SMNVEV (reference sequence). The CDR3 spans 15 residues. Trimming took 5 bases from V and 1 from J, leaving 12 bases between them. For the CDR3, the DNA is TGTGCCAGCAGTACCCAGGGGACGAGCAATCAGCCCCAGCATTTT. Translation: CASSTQGTSNQPQHF.

V is TRBV9 and J is TRBJ1-3; 7 positions match TRBD1. Germline V gene sequence: CDR1 SGDLS, CDR2 YYNGEE. V dropped 0 bases and J dropped 0; count of bases not matched to a gene: 0. The CDR3 is 15 residues long. As DNA, the CDR3 is TGTGCCAGCAGCGTAGGACAGGGCTCTGGAAACACCATATATTTT. Protein sequence: CASSVGQGSGNTIYF.

This clone was seen only a few times. This chain connects TRBV27 to TRBJ1-2; 8 bases are shared with TRBD1. The V and J ends lost 3 bases and 6 bases, in that order; junction bases with no gene match: 12. This CDR3 contains 16 residues. Germline V gene data show CDR1 as MNHEY and CDR2 as SMNVEV (reference sequence). The CDR3 nucleotides are TGTGCCAGCAGTTTCTGGACAGGGCAGGGAGTCGATGGCTACACCTTC. It translates to CASSFWTGQGVDGYTF.

This chain's CDR3 is CASSLASGDSSPLHF. As DNA, the CDR3 is TGTGCCAGCAGCTTGGCATCAGGGGACAGTTCACCCCTCCACTTT. The V call is TRBV5-4, the J call TRBJ1-6; 7 bases line up with TRBD1. The germline V gene has CDR1 SGHNT and CDR2 YYREEE (reference sequence). The CDR3 totals 15 residues. V lost 0 bases and J lost 9; bases outside the gene matches: 6. Based on the CDR3 plus reference TRBV5-4 and TRBJ1-6, the full variable domain is ETGVTQSPTHLIKTRGQQVTLRCSSQSGHNTVSWYQQALGQGPQFIFQYYREEENGRGNFPPRFSGLQFPNYSSELNVNALELDDSALYLCASSLASGDSSPLHFGNGTRLTVT.

Here the CDR3 reads CASRRGENQPQHF. CDR3 nucleotide sequence: TGTGCCAGCAGGCGGGGGGAGAATCAGCCCCAGCATTTT. The chain joins TRBV6-5 to TRBJ1-5; perhaps TRBD1 as D (5 bases). The CDR3 is made up of 13 amino acids. Trimming left V 6 bases short and J 4 bases short, with 10 bases between. CDR1 and CDR2 from the germline V gene are MNHEY and SVGAGI.

This chain connects TRBV5-1 to TRBJ1-2; D is unclear. The CDR3 is 13 amino acids. Germline CDR1 SGHRS, CDR2 YFSETQ. Trimming took 0 bases from V and 8 from J, leaving 11 bases between them. CDR3 bases: TGCGCCAGCAGCTTGGGACAAGGAAGAGGCTACACCTTC. It encodes CASSLGQGRGYTF.

The chain links TRBV13 to TRBJ1-4; a possible D gene is TRBD1 (6 bases). Trimming stripped 4 bases from V and 0 bases from J, with 15 bases between. CDR3 length equals 17 residues. CDR1 and CDR2 (germline): PRHDT, FYEKMQ (reference sequence). CDR3 region: CASSSGQKGPTNEKLFF. The CDR3 DNA follows: TGTGCCAGCAGCTCCGGACAGAAGGGCCCAACTAATGAAAAACTGTTTTTT. Using reference TRBV13 and TRBJ1-4 for the parts outside the CDR3, the full variable domain is AAGVIQSPRHLIKEKRETATLKCYPIPRHDTVYWYQQGPGQDPQFLISFYEKMQSDKGSIPDRFSAQQFSDYHSELNMSSLELGDSALYFCASSSGQKGPTNEKLFFGSGTQLSVL.

The rearrangement uses TRBV5-4 and TRBJ2-1; the D is unclear. The germline V gene encodes CDR1 SGHNT and CDR2 YYREEE (reference sequence). The V end was cut by 2 bases, the J end by 6 bases, with 9 bases between. The CDR3 is 13 residues long. This CDR3 is CASSFLSSNEQFF. The CDR3 nucleotides read TGTGCCAGCAGCTTCCTCTCTAGCAATGAGCAGTTCTTC.

The rearrangement links TRBV27 to TRBJ2-5; TRBD2 matches 11 bases. Trimming removed 7 bases from V and 5 bases from J; junction bases left unmatched: 18. This CDR3 has 18 residues. CDR1 is MNHEY and CDR2 is SMNVEV in the germline V gene (reference sequence). CDR3 nucleotide sequence: TGTGCCAGCAAGCTCCCTCCCGGGACTAGCGGAGGGGAGGAGACCCAGTACTTC. It encodes CASKLPPGTSGGEETQYF.

The CDR3 here is CASRAGDTEAFF. The CDR3 region has the DNA TGTGCCAGCAGGGCTGGTGACACTGAAGCTTTCTTT. The J gene is TRBJ1-1, the V gene TRBV25-1; no clear D gene. Germline V lookup: CDR1 MGHDK, CDR2 SYGVNS. Trimming removed 6 bases from V and 3 bases from J, with 8 bases in between. The CDR3 is 12 residues long.

This clone is a singleton in its sample. V gene TRBV19 combines with J gene TRBJ2-7; D possibly corresponds to TRBD2 (6 bases). The CDR3 sequence is 17 residues long. V gave up 0 bases and J gave up 5 bases, with 20 bases separating them. The germline V gene encodes CDR1 LNHDA and CDR2 SQIVND (reference sequence). The CDR3 is CASSIDSGSRRPNEQYF. In nucleotides, the CDR3 is TGTGCCAGTAGTATAGATAGCGGCAGTCGAAGGCCTAACGAGCAGTACTTC.

In nucleotides, the CDR3 is TGTGCCAGCACCTACCGGGGGAAATTGGGCTACACCTTC. Encoded protein: CASTYRGKLGYTF. The gene calls are TRBV6-5 and TRBJ1-2, with a possible D match to TRBD1 (5 bases). Per germline, CDR1 MNHEY and CDR2 SVGAGI. The CDR3 has 13 amino acids. V was trimmed by 7 bases and J by 8 bases, leaving 17 bases between them.

The chain uses TRBV7-3 and TRBJ2-1; 7 nucleotides line up with TRBD1. Germline CDR1 and CDR2: SGHTA and FQGTGA. The CDR3 has 14 residues. V was pared by 5 bases and J by 5 bases, with 6 bases of the junction left unmatched. The CDR3 here is CASSPVQGDNEQFF. Here the CDR3 DNA reads TGTGCCAGCAGCCCCGTCCAGGGGGACAATGAGCAGTTCTTC.

The V and J genes are TRBV14 and TRBJ2-5, with TRBD1 matching 11 bases. The germline V gene encodes CDR1 SGHDN and CDR2 FVKESK. After removal of 4 bases from V and 5 bases from J, the junction contained 3 bases not matched to a gene. The CDR3 has 14 amino acids. CDR3 sequence: CASSPGTGGETQYF. In nucleotides, the CDR3 is TGTGCCAGCAGCCCCGGGACAGGGGGTGAGACCCAGTACTTC.

The count of this clone is one. The genes are TRBV24-1 and TRBJ2-1; D ambiguous. Germline V CDR1 and CDR2: KGHDR, SFDVKD. Trimming left V 4 bases short and J 0 bases short, with 9 bases between. The CDR3 extends over 15 amino acids. The CDR3 sequence is CATSDGPSSYNEQFF. DNA for the CDR3: TGTGCCACCAGTGACGGTCCTAGCTCCTACAATGAGCAGTTCTTC.

CDR3 region: CASSPPRGGQETQYF. The CDR3 DNA sequence: TGTGCCAGCTCACCACCGAGGGGAGGCCAAGAGACCCAGTACTTC. This sequence joins TRBV18 and TRBJ2-5; TRBD2 might be the D (6 bases). This CDR3 comprises 15 residues. Trimming removed 0 bases at V and 1 base at J, with 9 bases between. Germline V CDR1 and CDR2: KGHSH, LQKENI.

The chain carries TRBV6-5 and TRBJ2-5, with TRBD2 matching over 9 bases. The CDR3 consists of 14 residues. Germline V gene data show CDR1 as MNHEY and CDR2 as SVGAGI. After removal of 10 bases from V and 4 bases from J, the junction contained 10 bases not matched to a gene. CDR3: CATRLAEYAETQYF. CDR3 bases: TGTGCCACCCGACTAGCGGAGTACGCAGAGACCCAGTACTTC.

V usage is TRBV13 and J usage is TRBJ1-2; D is undetermined. V lost 2 bases and J lost 5, with 6 bases in between. CDR3 length: 12 amino acids. Germline assignment: CDR1 PRHDT and CDR2 FYEKMQ (reference sequence). The DNA for the CDR3 is TGTGCCAGCAGCTTAACAGAGTATGGCTACACCTTC. Amino acids: CASSLTEYGYTF. The entire variable domain, with the rest obtained from reference TRBV13 and TRBJ1-2, is as follows: AAGVIQSPRHLIKEKRETATLKCYPIPRHDTVYWYQQGPGQDPQFLISFYEKMQSDKGSIPDRFSAQQFSDYHSELNMSSLELGDSALYFCASSLTEYGYTFGSGTRLTVV.

The chain couples TRBV3-1 (or the pseudogene TRBV3-2) to TRBJ2-7; 9 bases fit TRBD1. The CDR3 contains 17 residues. Germline V lookup: CDR1 LGHDT, CDR2 YNNKEL (reference sequence). With 4 bases clipped from V and 0 bases from J, the junction kept 10 bases outside the gene matches. CDR3: CASSLLPGQGSSYEQYF. The DNA for the CDR3 is TGTGCCAGCAGCCTCCTGCCGGGACAGGGATCCTCCTACGAGCAGTACTTC.

V usage is TRBV4-1 and J usage is TRBJ2-7, with 9 bases aligning to TRBD2. The CDR3 has 15 amino acids. The V gene's germline CDR1 is MGHRA and CDR2 YSYEKL. Unmatched junction bases numbered 8, after V lost 1 base and J lost 7 bases. CDR3 amino acids: CASSQVSGGPDEQYF. The CDR3 DNA is TGCGCCAGCAGCCAAGTTAGCGGGGGCCCAGATGAGCAGTACTTC.

The genes are TRBV3-1 (or the pseudogene TRBV3-2) and TRBJ2-1; 7 bases match TRBD1. V shed 2 bases and J 0 bases; nucleotides not matched to a gene: 13. The CDR3 is 19 amino acids. The germline V gene encodes CDR1 LGHDT and CDR2 YNNKEL (reference sequence). For the CDR3, the DNA is TGTGCCAGCAGCCAAACCCTCCTACAGGGGCCTATCTCCTACAATGAGCAGTTCTTC. It specifies CASSQTLLQGPISYNEQFF.

V is TRBV11-2 and J is TRBJ1-2, with 7 bases fitting TRBD1. The CDR3 totals 13 residues. Trimming took 5 bases from V and 3 from J; bases not matched to a gene: 3. Per the germline V gene, CDR1 is SGHAT and CDR2 is FQNNGV. The CDR3, as DNA: TGTGCCAGCAGCCCAGGACAGGACTATGGCTACACCTTC. Translating gives CASSPGQDYGYTF. The variable domain in full, with the rest retrieved from reference TRBV11-2 and TRBJ1-2, is EAGVAQSPRYKIIEKRQSVAFWCNPISGHATLYWYQQILGQGPKLLIQFQNNGVVDDSQLPKDRFSAERLKGVDSTLKIQPAKLEDSAVYLCASSPGQDYGYTFGSGTRLTVV.

V and J are TRBV6-1 and TRBJ2-2; 12 bases match TRBD2. This CDR3 spans 18 amino acids. Per germline, CDR1 MNHNS and CDR2 SASEGT. V shed 4 bases, J shed 1 base, and the junction held 7 bases outside the gene matches. The CDR3 DNA is TGTGCCAGCAGTGTTGAATCGACTAGCGGGGGGAACACCGGGGAGCTGTTTTTT. This codes for CASSVESTSGGNTGELFF.

In its sample, this clone was seen once. DNA for the CDR3: TGTGCCACCGGACAGGGGGAGACTGAAGCTTTCTTT. This translates into CATGQGETEAFF. The chain employs TRBV24-1 and TRBJ1-1, with 10 bases that match TRBD1. The CDR3 has 12 amino acids. The germline V gene has CDR1 KGHDR and CDR2 SFDVKD. The trim removed 9 bases at V and 5 bases at J, leaving 2 bases unmatched.

This chain's CDR3 is CASSPLLYEQYF. The CDR3 nucleotides read TGTGCCAGCAGTCCCCTTCTCTACGAGCAGTACTTC. V is TRBV12-3 or TRBV12-4 and J is TRBJ2-7; D is undetermined. V shed 5 bases and J shed 3 bases, with 8 bases lying between them. The CDR3 length is 12 residues.

The V call is TRBV27, the J call TRBJ1-2, with a weak D call TRBD1 (6 bases). Germline-derived CDR1 and CDR2 are MNHEY and SMNVEV (reference sequence). The CDR3 runs 17 residues. V was pared by 4 bases and J by 4 bases, with 22 bases between. CDR3: CASSSLFERGAVYGYTF. The CDR3 DNA reads TGTGCCAGCAGTTCCCTTTTTGAGCGGGGGGCTGTCTATGGCTACACCTTC.

V is TRBV11-2 and J is TRBJ2-7, with 8 positions matching TRBD2. The junction had 5 bases not matched to a gene; V was cut back by 1 base and J by 12 bases. CDR3 length: 12 amino acids. Germline CDR1 and CDR2: SGHAT and FQNNGV. CDR3 protein: CASSLAGGARYF. In DNA, the CDR3 is TGTGCCAGCAGCTTAGCGGGGGGGGCAAGGTACTTC.

The V call is TRBV5-1, the J call TRBJ1-5; D is ambiguous. Trimming removed 1 base at V and 3 bases at J, with 5 bases between. Germline lookup yields CDR1 SGHRS and CDR2 YFSETQ. The CDR3 has 13 residues. The CDR3 region is CASSLHTNQPQHF. The CDR3 DNA reads as TGCGCCAGCAGCTTGCACACCAATCAGCCCCAGCATTTT.

This clone was seen just once. This chain joins TRBV4-1 and TRBJ1-1; 7 bases align to TRBD1. The J segment lost 5 bases and the V segment lost 5 bases, leaving 2 bases of the junction unmatched. The CDR3 loop spans 12 amino acids. The germline V gene has CDR1 MGHRA and CDR2 YSYEKL. In DNA form, the CDR3 reads TGCGCCAGCAGCTTGACAGGGACTGAAGCTTTCTTT. Protein: CASSLTGTEAFF.

The CDR3 nucleotides are TGCGCCAGCAGTCAATCGCGAGACACAACCTATAATTCACCCCTCCACTTT. Its protein is CASSQSRDTTYNSPLHF. The rearrangement joins TRBV23-1 to TRBJ1-6; D ambiguous. TRBV23-1 is an open reading frame, and its role is uncertain. The CDR3 is 17 residues long. V shed 0 bases and J shed 2 bases, with 11 bases lying between them.